One and the same sample provided the 21 T cell receptor beta chains below, sequenced in a study of technical replicates of blood from a few donors. The assay was immunoSEQ multiplex PCR, and TCRdb's table has in-frame clones only and misses some. The sample gives nearly 80,000 clones, just under 95% of which show up once; over 0.4% is in the top ten. Input material: T cells isolated from PBMCs. The receptors here all came from a human donor in good health.

The rearrangement joins TRBV6-5 to TRBJ1-5; D unclear. CDR1 MNHEY and CDR2 SVGAGI come from the germline V gene. The V gene lost 8 bases and the J gene lost 4 bases, with 15 bases spanning the gap. The CDR3 is 14 residues long. CDR3 in DNA: TGTGCCAGCGGGATTGGACTTCTAAATCAGCCCCAGCATTTT. Translating gives CASGIGLLNQPQHF.

The V call is TRBV7-2, the J call TRBJ2-1; D ambiguous. V dropped 5 bases and J dropped 9 bases, with 11 bases sitting between them. Germline V gene sequence: CDR1 SGHTA, CDR2 FQGNSA. The CDR3 extends over 12 amino acids. The CDR3: CASSITTFEQFF. The CDR3 DNA is TGTGCCAGCAGCATAACTACCTTTGAGCAGTTCTTC.

This clone was detected once. This chain links TRBV7-6 with TRBJ2-1; a weak D match, TRBD1 (5 bases). From germline, CDR1 is SGHVS and CDR2 FNYEAQ. The CDR3 sequence is 13 residues long. With 4 bases removed from V and 8 bases from J, the gap between germline ends came to 12 bases. CDR3 nucleotide sequence: TGTGCCAGCAGCTGGCAGGGTTCGTATGAGCAGTTCTTC. Translated, it gives CASSWQGSYEQFF.

The CDR3 nucleotides read TGTGCCAGCAGGGGGGGGGCGGGACCACACCCTAGCACAGATACGCAGTATTTT. Its translation is CASRGGAGPHPSTDTQYF. This chain links TRBV28 with TRBJ2-3; D possibly corresponds to TRBD2 (7 bases). The CDR3 runs to 18 residues. Looked up from germline, CDR1 is MDHEN and CDR2 is SYDVKM. V lost 6 bases and J lost 0, with 22 bases in between. The full variable domain, with the rest looked up from reference TRBV28 and TRBJ2-3, is DVKVTQSSRYLVKRTGEKVFLECVQDMDHENMFWYRQDPGLGLRLIYFSYDVKMKEKGDIPEGYSVSREKKERFSLILESASTNQTSMYLCASRGGAGPHPSTDTQYFGPGTRLTVL.

The chain recombines TRBV28 with TRBJ2-6, with TRBD1 matching over 8 bases. CDR3 size: 15 residues. CDR1 and CDR2 from the germline V gene are MDHEN and SYDVKM. The ends lost 5 bases at V and 4 bases at J; junction bases unmatched: 4. The CDR3 region is CASSPGGEGANVLTF. The CDR3 nucleotides read TGTGCCAGCAGTCCAGGGGGCGAAGGGGCCAACGTCCTGACTTTC.

The V and J genes are TRBV29-1 and TRBJ1-2, with D tentatively TRBD1 (5 bases). CDR3 length: 12 amino acids. Per the germline V gene, CDR1 is SQVTM and CDR2 is ANQGSEA. The germline V and J ends were trimmed by 8 bases and 3 bases, with 13 bases remaining between them. The CDR3 DNA sequence: TGCAGCTCCGCGGGGGGTGACTATGGCTACACCTTC. Translation: CSSAGGDYGYTF.

The gene calls are TRBV4-1 and TRBJ1-1; D may be TRBD1 (6 bases). V was cut by 4 bases and J by 2 bases, with 11 bases left in between. Germline-derived CDR1 and CDR2 are MGHRA and YSYEKL. The CDR3 spans 14 residues. CDR3 sequence: CASSLEGGNTEAFF. The CDR3 DNA reads TGCGCCAGCAGCCTCGAAGGGGGAAACACTGAAGCTTTCTTT.

This chain uses TRBV14 with TRBJ2-1; possibly TRBD2 for D (5 bases). The germline V gene has CDR1 SGHDN and CDR2 FVKESK. This CDR3 contains 13 residues. Trimming removed 2 bases at V and 4 bases at J, with 6 bases between. CDR3 region: CASSQTRYNEQFF. CDR3 DNA: TGTGCCAGCAGCCAAACTAGGTACAATGAGCAGTTCTTC. Variable domain in full (rest from reference TRBV14 and TRBJ2-1): EAGVTQFPSHSVIEKGQTVTLRCDPISGHDNLYWYRRVMGKEIKFLLHFVKESKQDESGMPNNRFLAERTGGTYSTLKVQPAELEDSGVYFCASSQTRYNEQFFGPGTRLTVL.

V usage is TRBV6-5 and J usage is TRBJ1-2; D perhaps matches TRBD1 (5 bases). Germline lookup yields CDR1 MNHEY and CDR2 SVGAGI. Trimming shortened V by 0 bases and J by 4 bases, and 9 bases separated the two germline ends. This CDR3 contains 14 residues. The CDR3 reads CASSYSRGTYGYTF. CDR3 bases: TGTGCCAGCAGTTACTCAAGGGGCACCTATGGCTACACCTTC.

The V gene is TRBV28, the J gene TRBJ1-2; D call uncertain. Germline loops: CDR1 MDHEN, CDR2 SYDVKM. CDR3 length: 14 amino acids. V was shortened by 3 bases and J by 8 bases, with 16 bases between the two germline ends. The chain's CDR3 is CASSFSGSDWGYTF. The CDR3 coding sequence is TGTGCCAGCAGTTTTTCGGGGAGTGATTGGGGCTACACCTTC.

The chain joins TRBV19 to TRBJ1-2; D possibly corresponds to TRBD1 (5 bases). The CDR3 runs to 15 residues. The germline CDR1 and CDR2 sequences are LNHDA and SQIVND (reference sequence). Trimming took off 2 bases at V and 4 bases at J, with 14 bases between the two ends. The CDR3 DNA sequence: TGTGCCAGTAGTATACTGGGGCAGGGTAGCTATGGCTACACCTTC. Its translation is CASSILGQGSYGYTF.

This rearrangement joins TRBV19 to TRBJ1-5; D may be TRBD1 (6 bases). There are 14 residues in the CDR3. Germline CDR1 reads LNHDA; CDR2 reads SQIVND (reference sequence). The V gene lost 1 base and the J gene lost 5 bases, with 9 bases spanning the gap. The CDR3 DNA reads as TGTGCCAGTAGTATAGCGGCAGGGGATCAGCCCCAGCATTTT. Amino acids: CASSIAAGDQPQHF.

The rearrangement joins TRBV25-1 to TRBJ2-3; 12 nucleotides match TRBD2. With V trimmed by 4 bases and J by 1 base, 3 bases remained unmatched. Per the germline V gene, CDR1 is MGHDK and CDR2 is SYGVNS. The CDR3 has 16 residues. The DNA of the CDR3 is TGTGCCAGCAGTGGGACTAGCGGGATTGGCACAGATACGCAGTATTTT. It translates to CASSGTSGIGTDTQYF.

V and J are TRBV11-2 and TRBJ2-3, with TRBD2 matching over 7 bases. Losses at the gene ends were 0 bases for V and 2 bases for J; bases not matched to a gene: 2. CDR3 length: 15 amino acids. Germline V CDR1 and CDR2: SGHAT, FQNNGV. The CDR3 sequence is CASSLERGNTDTQYF. The CDR3 DNA is TGTGCCAGCAGCTTAGAGCGGGGGAACACAGATACGCAGTATTTT.

This rearrangement joins TRBV6-5 to TRBJ1-1; D uncertain. CDR1 is MNHEY and CDR2 is SVGAGI in the germline V gene. V lost 1 base and J lost 5, with 8 bases in between. This CDR3 comprises 13 residues. Here the CDR3 reads CASSYFSQTEAFF. Here the CDR3 DNA reads TGTGCCAGCAGTTACTTCAGTCAAACTGAAGCTTTCTTT.

V and J are TRBV10-3 and TRBJ1-5, with D perhaps TRBD1 (6 bases). This CDR3 has 13 residues. CDR1 is ENHRY, CDR2 SYGVKD, per germline. Trimming cost V 4 bases and J 7 bases, with 11 bases left between them. The CDR3 protein is CAISGRGEQPQHF. The CDR3 region has the DNA TGTGCCATCAGTGGCAGGGGAGAACAGCCCCAGCATTTT.

The rearrangement links TRBV2 to TRBJ2-5; weak D call: TRBD2 (6 bases). Trimming took off 5 bases at V and 8 bases at J, with 18 bases between the two ends. CDR3 size: 14 residues. CDR1 is SNHLY, CDR2 FYNNEI, per germline. The CDR3 nucleotides read TGTGCCAGCAGTACTGATAGCGGCGCGGGCACCCAGTACTTC. Its protein product is CASSTDSGAGTQYF.

The chain recombines TRBV4-3 with TRBJ2-7; 11 nucleotides line up with TRBD2. This CDR3 contains 16 residues. The V segment lost 0 bases and the J segment 4 bases; nucleotides outside the gene matches: 5. Germline-derived CDR1 and CDR2 are LGHNA and YSLEER. The CDR3 bases are TGCGCCAGCAGCCAAGAACTAGCGGGAGCAAGTTACGAGCAGTACTTC. This sequence encodes CASSQELAGASYEQYF.

The chain's CDR3 is CASSQEYPTGGEQYF. Written as DNA, the CDR3 is TGCGCCAGCAGCCAAGAATATCCGACGGGAGGAGAGCAGTACTTC. The chain combines TRBV4-3 with TRBJ2-7; TRBD2 agrees at 7 bases. Per germline, CDR1 LGHNA and CDR2 YSLEER. CDR3 length equals 15 residues. Germline trimming cut 0 bases from V and 7 bases from J; bases unmatched to any gene: 9.

The chain has TRBV19 and TRBJ1-2; D is undetermined. The V end lost 0 bases, the J end lost 3 bases, and 5 bases lay between the germline ends. The CDR3 has 13 residues. CDR1 LNHDA and CDR2 SQIVND come from the germline V gene (reference sequence). For the CDR3, the DNA is TGTGCCAGTAGTATAGATCTATACTATGGCTACACCTTC. Encoded protein: CASSIDLYYGYTF. The whole variable domain, remainder taken from reference TRBV19 and TRBJ1-2, is DGGITQSPKYLFRKEGQNVTLSCEQNLNHDAMYWYRQDPGQGLRLIYYSQIVNDFQKGDIAEGYSVSREKKESFPLTVTSAQKNPTAFYLCASSIDLYYGYTFGSGTRLTVV.

This chain uses TRBV18 with TRBJ2-2; 9 nucleotides line up with TRBD1. Unmatched junction bases numbered 8, after V lost 3 bases and J lost 6 bases. The V gene's germline CDR1 is KGHSH and CDR2 LQKENI. The CDR3 has 16 amino acids. The CDR3 region has the DNA TGTGCCAGCTCACCGCGGACAGGGGTGGAGTCCGGGGAGCTGTTTTTT. Translating it yields CASSPRTGVESGELFF.